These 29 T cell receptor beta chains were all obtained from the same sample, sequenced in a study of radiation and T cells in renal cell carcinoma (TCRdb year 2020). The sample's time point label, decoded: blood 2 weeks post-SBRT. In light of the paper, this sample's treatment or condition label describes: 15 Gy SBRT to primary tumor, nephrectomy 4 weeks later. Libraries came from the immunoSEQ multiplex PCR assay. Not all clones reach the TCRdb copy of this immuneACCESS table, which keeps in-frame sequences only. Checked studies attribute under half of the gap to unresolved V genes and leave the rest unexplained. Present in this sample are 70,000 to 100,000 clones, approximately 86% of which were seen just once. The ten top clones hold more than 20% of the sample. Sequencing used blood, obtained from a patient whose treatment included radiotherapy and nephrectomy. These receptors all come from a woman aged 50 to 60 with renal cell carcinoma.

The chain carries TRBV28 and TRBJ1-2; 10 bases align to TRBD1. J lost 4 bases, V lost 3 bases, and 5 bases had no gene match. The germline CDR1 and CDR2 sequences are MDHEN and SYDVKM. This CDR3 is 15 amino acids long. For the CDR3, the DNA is TGTGCCAGCAGTTTGACAGGGGGCAATGGCTATGGCTACACCTTC. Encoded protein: CASSLTGGNGYGYTF.

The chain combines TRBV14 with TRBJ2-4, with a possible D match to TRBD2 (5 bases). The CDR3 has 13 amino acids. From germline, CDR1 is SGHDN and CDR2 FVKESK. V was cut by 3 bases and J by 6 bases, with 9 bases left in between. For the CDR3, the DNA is TGTGCCAGCAGCCACGGACGGGGAAACATTCAGTACTTC. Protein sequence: CASSHGRGNIQYF.

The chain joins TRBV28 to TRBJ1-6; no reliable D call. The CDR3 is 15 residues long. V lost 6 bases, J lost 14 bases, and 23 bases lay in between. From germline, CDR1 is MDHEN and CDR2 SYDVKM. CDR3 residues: CASRDPESSFWALHF. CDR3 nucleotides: TGTGCCAGCAGAGATCCCGAAAGTTCATTTTGGGCCCTCCACTTT.

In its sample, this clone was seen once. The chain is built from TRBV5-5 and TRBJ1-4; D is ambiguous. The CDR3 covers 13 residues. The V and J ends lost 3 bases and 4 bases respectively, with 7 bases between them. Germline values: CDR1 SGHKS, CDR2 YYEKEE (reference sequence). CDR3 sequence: CASSWSNNEKLFF. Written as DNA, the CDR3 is TGTGCCAGCAGCTGGAGTAATAATGAAAAACTGTTTTTT.

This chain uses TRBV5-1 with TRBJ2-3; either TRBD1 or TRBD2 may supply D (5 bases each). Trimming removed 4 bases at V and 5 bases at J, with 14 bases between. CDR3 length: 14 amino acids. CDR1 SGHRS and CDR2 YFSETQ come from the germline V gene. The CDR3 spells CASSPRVGEDTQYF. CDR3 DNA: TGCGCCAGCAGCCCCAGGGTGGGGGAAGATACGCAGTATTTT.

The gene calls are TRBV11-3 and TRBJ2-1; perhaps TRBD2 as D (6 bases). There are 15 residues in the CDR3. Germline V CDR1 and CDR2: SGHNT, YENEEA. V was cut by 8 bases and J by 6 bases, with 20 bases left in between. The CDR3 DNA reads TGTGCCAGCTCCAAGGCGGGAAGGGTGCTCAATGAGCAGTTCTTC. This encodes CASSKAGRVLNEQFF.

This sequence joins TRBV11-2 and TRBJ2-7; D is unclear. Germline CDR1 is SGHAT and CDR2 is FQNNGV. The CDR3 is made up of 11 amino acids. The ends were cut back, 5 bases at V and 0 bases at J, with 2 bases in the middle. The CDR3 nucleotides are TGTGCCAGCAGCACCTCCTACGAGCAGTACTTC. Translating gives CASSTSYEQYF.

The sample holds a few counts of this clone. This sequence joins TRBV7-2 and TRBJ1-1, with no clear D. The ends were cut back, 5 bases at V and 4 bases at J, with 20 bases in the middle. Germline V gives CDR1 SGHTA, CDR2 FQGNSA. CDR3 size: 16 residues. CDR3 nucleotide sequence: TGTGCCAGCAGCCTAGTTTCGTATGAGGGTGGCACTGAAGCTTTCTTT. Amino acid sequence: CASSLVSYEGGTEAFF.

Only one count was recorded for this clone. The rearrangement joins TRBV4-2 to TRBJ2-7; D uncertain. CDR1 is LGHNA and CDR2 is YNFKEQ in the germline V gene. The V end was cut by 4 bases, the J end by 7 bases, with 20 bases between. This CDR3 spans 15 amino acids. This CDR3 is CASSPGVSTLGEQYF. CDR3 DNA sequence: TGTGCCAGCAGCCCGGGTGTGTCTACTTTGGGAGAGCAGTACTTC.

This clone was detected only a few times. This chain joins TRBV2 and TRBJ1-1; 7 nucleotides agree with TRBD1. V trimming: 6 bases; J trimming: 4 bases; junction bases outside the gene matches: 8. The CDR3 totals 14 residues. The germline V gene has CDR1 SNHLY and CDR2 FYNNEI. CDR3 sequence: CASRIDREGTEAFF. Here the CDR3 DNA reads TGTGCCAGCAGGATAGACAGGGAAGGCACTGAAGCTTTCTTT.

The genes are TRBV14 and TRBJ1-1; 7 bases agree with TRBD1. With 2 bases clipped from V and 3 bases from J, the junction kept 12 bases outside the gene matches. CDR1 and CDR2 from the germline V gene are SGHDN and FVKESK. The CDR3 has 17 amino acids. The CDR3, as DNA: TGTGCCAGCAGCCAATTTCAGGGGTCCCAGGGGGACACTGAAGCTTTCTTT. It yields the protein CASSQFQGSQGDTEAFF.

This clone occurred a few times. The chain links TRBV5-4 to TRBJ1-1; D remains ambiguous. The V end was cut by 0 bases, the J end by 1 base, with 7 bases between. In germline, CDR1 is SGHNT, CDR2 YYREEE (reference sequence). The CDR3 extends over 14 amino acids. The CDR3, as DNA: TGTGCCAGCAGCTTGGCGGGAGAGAACACTGAAGCTTTCTTT. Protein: CASSLAGENTEAFF.

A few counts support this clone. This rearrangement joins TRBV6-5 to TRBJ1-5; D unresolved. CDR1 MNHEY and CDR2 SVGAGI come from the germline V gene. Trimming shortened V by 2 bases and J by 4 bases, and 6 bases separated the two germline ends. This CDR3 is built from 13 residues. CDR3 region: CASSYMRNQPQHF. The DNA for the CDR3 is TGTGCCAGCAGTTACATGAGGAATCAGCCCCAGCATTTT.

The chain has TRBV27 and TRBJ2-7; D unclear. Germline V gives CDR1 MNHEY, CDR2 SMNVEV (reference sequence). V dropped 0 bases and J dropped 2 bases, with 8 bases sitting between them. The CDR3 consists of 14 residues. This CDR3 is CASSLSMATYEQYF. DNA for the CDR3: TGTGCCAGCAGTTTATCGATGGCTACCTACGAGCAGTACTTC.

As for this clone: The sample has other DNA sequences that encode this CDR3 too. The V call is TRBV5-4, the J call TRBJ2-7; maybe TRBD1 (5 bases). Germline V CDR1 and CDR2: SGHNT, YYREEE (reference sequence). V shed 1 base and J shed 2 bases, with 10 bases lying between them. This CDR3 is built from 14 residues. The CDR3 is CASSLRQGAYEQYF. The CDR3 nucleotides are TGTGCCAGCAGCTTGCGGCAGGGTGCCTACGAGCAGTACTTC.

The CDR3 DNA is TGCGCCAGCAGCCAAGAAGGACGAGGGGTCGGTGAGCAGTTCTTC. The encoded protein is CASSQEGRGVGEQFF. This sequence joins TRBV4-1 and TRBJ2-1; D possibly uses TRBD1 or TRBD2 (5 bases each). The germline V gene encodes CDR1 MGHRA and CDR2 YSYEKL. The CDR3 contains 15 residues. Trimming cost V 0 bases and J 9 bases, with 15 bases left between them.

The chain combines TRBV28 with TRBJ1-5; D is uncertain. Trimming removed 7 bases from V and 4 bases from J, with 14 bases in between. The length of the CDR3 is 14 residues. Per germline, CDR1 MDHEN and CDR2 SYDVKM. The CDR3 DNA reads TGTGCCAGCACTCGAGGATTTGGAAATCAGCCCCAGCATTTT. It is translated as CASTRGFGNQPQHF.

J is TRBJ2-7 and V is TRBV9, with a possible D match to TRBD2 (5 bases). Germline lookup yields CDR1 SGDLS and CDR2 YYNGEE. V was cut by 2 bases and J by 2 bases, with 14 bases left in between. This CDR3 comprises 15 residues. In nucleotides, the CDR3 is TGTGCCAGCAGCGTCCGACCCGGCGGGCCCTACGAGCAGTACTTC. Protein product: CASSVRPGGPYEQYF.

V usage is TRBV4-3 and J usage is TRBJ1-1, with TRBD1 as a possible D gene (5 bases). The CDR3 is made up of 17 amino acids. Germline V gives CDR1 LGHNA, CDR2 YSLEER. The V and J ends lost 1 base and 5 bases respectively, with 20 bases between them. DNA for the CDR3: TGCGCCAGCAGCCAAGGCGGACGGACGGGGCGTGGGACTGAAGCTTTCTTT. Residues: CASSQGGRTGRGTEAFF.

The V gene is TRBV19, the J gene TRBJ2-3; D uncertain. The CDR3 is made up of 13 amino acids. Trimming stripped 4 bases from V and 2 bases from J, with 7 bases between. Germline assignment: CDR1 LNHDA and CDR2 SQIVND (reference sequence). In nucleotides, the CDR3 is TGTGCCAGTAGTACAGAATACACAGATACGCAGTATTTT. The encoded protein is CASSTEYTDTQYF. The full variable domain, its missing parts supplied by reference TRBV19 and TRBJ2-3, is DGGITQSPKYLFRKEGQNVTLSCEQNLNHDAMYWYRQDPGQGLRLIYYSQIVNDFQKGDIAEGYSVSREKKESFPLTVTSAQKNPTAFYLCASSTEYTDTQYFGPGTRLTVL.

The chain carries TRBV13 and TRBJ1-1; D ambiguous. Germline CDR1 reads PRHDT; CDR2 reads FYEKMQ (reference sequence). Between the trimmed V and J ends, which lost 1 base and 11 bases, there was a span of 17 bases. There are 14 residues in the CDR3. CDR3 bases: TGTGCCAGCAGCTTAGAGGGCGCCGCGCTGGAGGCTTTCTTT. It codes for CASSLEGAALEAFF. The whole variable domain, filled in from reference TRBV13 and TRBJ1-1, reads AAGVIQSPRHLIKEKRETATLKCYPIPRHDTVYWYQQGPGQDPQFLISFYEKMQSDKGSIPDRFSAQQFSDYHSELNMSSLELGDSALYFCASSLEGAALEAFFGQGTRLTVV.

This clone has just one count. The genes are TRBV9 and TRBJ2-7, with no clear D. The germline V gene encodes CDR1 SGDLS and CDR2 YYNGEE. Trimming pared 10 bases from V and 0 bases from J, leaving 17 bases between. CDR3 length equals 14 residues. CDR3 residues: CASSRFSSSYEQYF. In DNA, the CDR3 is TGTGCCTCCAGCAGGTTCAGCAGCTCCTACGAGCAGTACTTC. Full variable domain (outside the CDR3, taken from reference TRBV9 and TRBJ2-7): DSGVTQTPKHLITATGQRVTLRCSPRSGDLSVYWYQQSLDQGLQFLIQYYNGEERAKGNILERFSAQQFPDLHSELNLSSLELGDSALYFCASSRFSSSYEQYFGPGTRLTVT.

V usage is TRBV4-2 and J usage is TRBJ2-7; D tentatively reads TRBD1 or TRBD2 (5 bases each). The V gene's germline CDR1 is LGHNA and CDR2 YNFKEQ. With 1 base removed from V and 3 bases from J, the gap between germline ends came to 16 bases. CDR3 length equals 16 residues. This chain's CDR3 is CASSQGVGRDHYEQYF. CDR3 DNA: TGTGCCAGCAGCCAAGGCGTGGGTAGGGACCACTACGAGCAGTACTTC.

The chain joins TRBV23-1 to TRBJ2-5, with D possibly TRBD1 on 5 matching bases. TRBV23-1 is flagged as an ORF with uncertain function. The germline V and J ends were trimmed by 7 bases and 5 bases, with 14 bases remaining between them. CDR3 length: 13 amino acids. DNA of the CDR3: TGCGCCAGCACCCGTCAGGGTGGGGAGACCCAGTACTTC. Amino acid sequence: CASTRQGGETQYF.

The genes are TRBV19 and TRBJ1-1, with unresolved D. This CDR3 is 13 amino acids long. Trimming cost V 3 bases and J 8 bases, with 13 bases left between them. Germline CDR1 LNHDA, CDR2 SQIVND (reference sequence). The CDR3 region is CASSMATSREAFF. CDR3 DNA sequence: TGTGCCAGTAGTATGGCAACCTCTCGGGAAGCTTTCTTT.

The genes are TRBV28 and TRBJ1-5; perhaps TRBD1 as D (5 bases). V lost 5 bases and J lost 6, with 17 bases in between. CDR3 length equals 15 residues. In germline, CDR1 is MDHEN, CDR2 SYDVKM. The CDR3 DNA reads TGTGCCAGCAGTACGGGGGAGGCCGGAATTCAGCCCCAGCATTTT. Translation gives CASSTGEAGIQPQHF.

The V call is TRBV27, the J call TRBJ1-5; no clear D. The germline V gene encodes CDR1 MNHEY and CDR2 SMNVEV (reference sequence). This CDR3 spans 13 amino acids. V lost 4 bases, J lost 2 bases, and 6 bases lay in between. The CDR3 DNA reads TGTGCCAGCAGTTGGACGGGCAATCAGCCCCAGCATTTT. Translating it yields CASSWTGNQPQHF.

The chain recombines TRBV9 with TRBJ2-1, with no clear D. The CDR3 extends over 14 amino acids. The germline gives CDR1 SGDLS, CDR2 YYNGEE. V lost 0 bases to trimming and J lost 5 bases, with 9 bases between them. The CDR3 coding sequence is TGTGCCAGCAGCGTAGAGGGAAGAAACAATGAGCAGTTCTTC. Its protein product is CASSVEGRNNEQFF.

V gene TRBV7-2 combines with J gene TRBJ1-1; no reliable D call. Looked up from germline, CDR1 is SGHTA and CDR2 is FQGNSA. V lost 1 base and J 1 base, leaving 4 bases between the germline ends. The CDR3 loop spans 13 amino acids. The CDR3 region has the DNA TGTGCCAGCAGCTTAGAAGGGAACACTGAAGCTTTCTTT. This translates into CASSLEGNTEAFF.